Each of the 20 T cell receptor beta chains below was sequenced from the same sample in a study of blood T cells in healthy people across ages. Using a J-beta primer mix together with a sample-barcoded 5' primer, a second PCR was run for about 6 to 12 cycles. TCRdb re-called the 5' RACE reads through MiXCR, storing one row per CDR3 protein. The sample contains roughly 700,000 distinct CDR3 sequences, just under 25% of which appear only once. This sample was also put to use in a study of T cells of mothers and their children.

Sequencing used blood. The receptors here all came from a boy between 10 and 17 years old in good health.

On this clonotype itself: This may stem from a read error, because a much larger clone lies one nucleotide away. Here the CDR3 reads CASSRGLAGGLETQYF. The CDR3 coding sequence is TGTGCCAGCAGCCGCGGACTAGCGGGGGGGCTGGAGACCCAGTACTTC. The V call is TRBV12-3 or TRBV12-4, the J call TRBJ2-5; 15 bases align to TRBD2. CDR3 length equals 16 residues. V shed 6 bases, J shed 5 bases, and the junction held 7 bases outside the gene matches.

As concerns this clonotype: The junction and the germline gene differ at one end; a read error may be behind it. V and J are TRBV27 and TRBJ2-3; D unresolved. This CDR3 contains 14 residues. Germline CDR1 MNHEY, CDR2 SMNVEV (reference sequence). The CDR3 DNA follows: TGTGCCGGCAGTTCCCCGCAAAGCACAGATACGCAGTATTTT. This encodes CAGSSPQSTDTQYF.

This chain uses TRBV29-1 with TRBJ2-5, with D possibly TRBD2 on 5 matching bases. The J call may be wrong; the DNA end is better matched by TRBJ2-1. Germline-derived CDR1 and CDR2 are SQVTM and ANQGSEA. The CDR3 has 13 amino acids. In DNA form, the CDR3 reads TGCAGCGTTGGAGACTATTTGATCAATGAGCAGTTCTTC. Amino acids: CSVGDYLINEQFF.

The J gene is TRBJ1-5, the V gene TRBV9, with unresolved D. Germline CDR1 and CDR2: SGDLS and YYNGEE. V was pared by 0 bases and J by 8 bases, with 12 bases between. This CDR3 is built from 14 residues. The DNA for the CDR3 is TGTGCCAGCAGCGTAGACGGTTCGATGAAGCCCCAGCATTTT. As protein: CASSVDGSMKPQHF.

The sample holds a few counts of this clonotype. The chain joins TRBV29-1 to TRBJ2-1; D remains unclear. This CDR3 has 16 amino acids. Germline CDR1 and CDR2: SQVTM and ANQGSEA. The V gene lost 6 bases and the J gene lost 0 bases, with 18 bases spanning the gap. The CDR3 bases are TGCAGCGTCGTTGGGCTCGTCGCCCTCTCCTACAATGAGCAGTTCTTC. Its protein is CSVVGLVALSYNEQFF.

V gene TRBV5-1 combines with J gene TRBJ1-3, with D maybe TRBD1 (6 bases). CDR1 and CDR2 (germline): SGHRS, YFSETQ. The V gene lost 0 bases and the J gene lost 0 bases, with 7 bases spanning the gap. This CDR3 is built from 15 residues. The DNA of the CDR3 is TGCGCCAGCAGCTTGGACAGGGACTCTGGAAACACCATATATTTT. Residues: CASSLDRDSGNTIYF. Together with reference TRBV5-1 and TRBJ1-3, the CDR3 gives the full variable domain: KAGVTQTPRYLIKTRGQQVTLSCSPISGHRSVSWYQQTPGQGLQFLFEYFSETQRNKGNFPGRFSGRQFSNSRSEMNVSTLELGDSALYLCASSLDRDSGNTIYFGEGSWLTVV.

This chain uses TRBV27 with TRBJ2-5; D is unclear. The DNA end is a closer match to TRBJ2-7, so the J assignment may be wrong. This CDR3 has 17 residues. The germline V gene encodes CDR1 MNHEY and CDR2 SMNVEV (reference sequence). CDR3 sequence: CASSVQAHPSPFFEQYF. CDR3 DNA: TGTGCCAGCAGTGTGCAGGCGCATCCCTCGCCTTTCTTCGAGCAGTACTTC.

On this clonotype itself: At one end, the junction sequence differs from germline, possibly due to a read error. In DNA, the CDR3 is TGCGCCATCAGTGAGTCGGTCGAGACCCAGTACTTC. Amino acids: CAISESVETQYF. The genes are TRBV10-3 and TRBJ2-5; no clear D. The CDR3 spans 12 residues. Germline CDR1 is ENHRY and CDR2 is SYGVKD.

The genes are TRBV3-1 and TRBJ1-1; D gene ambiguous. Germline-derived CDR1 and CDR2 are LGHDT and YNNKEL (reference sequence). This CDR3 is 14 amino acids long. V gave up 4 bases and J gave up 7 bases, with 16 bases separating them. CDR3 coding DNA: TGTGCCAGCAGCCTACGTATCCTAAACGGTGAAGCTTTCTTT. It codes for CASSLRILNGEAFF. Based on the CDR3 plus reference TRBV3-1 and TRBJ1-1, the full variable domain is DTAVSQTPKYLVTQMGNDKSIKCEQNLGHDTMYWYKQDSKKFLKIMFSYNNKELIINETVPNRFSPKSPDKAHLNLHINSLELGDSAVYFCASSLRILNGEAFFGQGTRLTVV.

The V gene is TRBV6-6, the J gene TRBJ1-2, with 7 bases lining up with TRBD1. V was pared by 0 bases and J by 6 bases, with 4 bases of the junction left unmatched. This CDR3 comprises 14 residues. Germline V CDR1 and CDR2: MNHNY, SVGAGI (reference sequence). In nucleotides, the CDR3 is TGTGCCAGCAGTTACTCGATGCAGGGGGATGGCTACACCTTC. This sequence encodes CASSYSMQGDGYTF.

This clonotype came up a few times. The chain recombines TRBV20-1 with TRBJ2-5; 12 bases are shared with TRBD2. V was clipped by 5 bases and J by 5 bases; unmatched bases: 9. CDR3 length equals 15 residues. Germline CDR1 reads DFQATT; CDR2 reads SNEGSKA (reference sequence). CDR3 sequence reads: CSAESSGGVYETQYF. CDR3 sequence (DNA): TGCAGTGCTGAATCTAGCGGGGGGGTGTATGAGACCCAGTACTTC.

The chain links TRBV12-3 or TRBV12-4 to TRBJ1-1; 7 bases line up with TRBD1. The CDR3 is 14 amino acids. Trimming cost V 6 bases and J 4 bases; bases outside gene matches: 8. The CDR3 sequence: CASSPDREGTEAFF. DNA for the CDR3: TGTGCCAGCAGCCCCGACAGGGAGGGCACTGAAGCTTTCTTT.

The rearrangement uses TRBV12-3 or TRBV12-4 and TRBJ1-4, with no clear D. This CDR3 spans 14 amino acids. The V and J ends lost 5 bases and 4 bases respectively, with 11 bases between them. The CDR3 sequence: CASSIRGSNEKLFF. CDR3 DNA sequence: TGTGCCAGCAGTATCAGAGGAAGTAATGAAAAACTGTTTTTT.

This clonotype was seen a few times. J is TRBJ1-4 and V is TRBV18; tentatively, D is TRBD1 (5 bases). The CDR3 spans 15 residues. V was trimmed by 3 bases and J by 0 bases, leaving 8 bases between them. Germline CDR1 reads KGHSH; CDR2 reads LQKENI. In DNA, the CDR3 is TGTGCCAGCTCACCCCTACAGGCAACTAATGAAAAACTGTTTTTT. Its protein is CASSPLQATNEKLFF.

This clonotype was detected a few times. The V and J genes are TRBV24-1 and TRBJ2-3, with 7 bases fitting TRBD2. V lost 5 bases and J lost 3; bases outside the gene matches: 7. There are 15 residues in the CDR3. CDR1 KGHDR and CDR2 SFDVKD come from the germline V gene. CDR3 in amino acids: CATSVGAGETDTQYF. For the CDR3, the DNA is TGTGCCACCAGTGTTGGGGCGGGAGAAACAGATACGCAGTATTTT.

This clonotype was seen a few times. The chain employs TRBV6-6 and TRBJ2-5; D ambiguous. CDR3 length: 14 residues. Trimming removed 3 bases at V and 2 bases at J, with 10 bases between. The germline V gene has CDR1 MNHNY and CDR2 SVGAGI (reference sequence). As DNA, the CDR3 is TGTGCCAGCAGTTATAGACTGCTGCAAGAGACCCAGTACTTC. Residues: CASSYRLLQETQYF.

This clonotype was detected a few times. This chain connects TRBV5-1 to TRBJ2-3, with 8 bases fitting TRBD1. The ends lost 4 bases at V and 5 bases at J; junction bases unmatched: 9. The CDR3 sequence is 15 residues long. Germline V gene data show CDR1 as SGHRS and CDR2 as YFSETQ. For the CDR3, the DNA is TGCGCCAGCAGCCGGTCAGGGGGCGCGGGAGATACGCAGTATTTT. Its protein is CASSRSGGAGDTQYF.

This clonotype was observed a handful of times. The rearrangement links TRBV4-2 to TRBJ1-1, with a weak D call TRBD1 (5 bases). Trimming removed 6 bases at V and 1 base at J, with 12 bases between. This CDR3 comprises 14 residues. CDR1 and CDR2 (germline): LGHNA, YNFKEQ. CDR3 bases: TGTGCCAGCAGACCAACCGGGACGAACACTGAAGCTTTCTTT. It translates to CASRPTGTNTEAFF.

As to this clonotype: A read error may account for a junction end that differs from germline. V gene TRBV2 combines with J gene TRBJ1-5; TRBD1 is a possible D gene (5 bases). The germline gives CDR1 SNHLY, CDR2 FYNNEI. The CDR3 spans 16 residues. DNA for the CDR3: TGTGCCAGAAGTGACCCCAGGGTGGGAGGCAATCAGCCCCAGCATTTT. Amino acid sequence: CARSDPRVGGNQPQHF.

This clonotype was recorded a few times. The chain carries TRBV7-9 and TRBJ2-5; D is unclear. The CDR3 has 13 residues. Germline CDR1 and CDR2: SEHNR and FQNEAQ (reference sequence). V was cut by 6 bases and J by 5 bases, with 13 bases left in between. The CDR3 loop reads CASRVGPKETQYF. CDR3 sequence (DNA): TGTGCCAGCAGGGTAGGACCCAAGGAGACCCAGTACTTC.